A single sample is the source of the 2 T cell receptor beta chains below, sequenced in a study of blood T cell repertoires in COVID-19. Sequenced by immunoSEQ multiplex PCR; TCRdb stores in-frame clones only, minus some. This repertoire shows 150,000 or so clones, approximately 86% found once; its top ten account for roughly 8%. Specimen: peripheral blood. The source of these receptors is a man aged 60 to 75 with acute or convalescent COVID-19.

V usage is TRBV7-8 and J usage is TRBJ1-1; no definite D call. Germline loops: CDR1 SGHVS, CDR2 FQNEAQ. Deletions cut 5 bases from V and 6 bases from J, with 16 bases between. The CDR3 sequence is 14 residues long. This CDR3 is CASSARDGIPEAFF. The CDR3 DNA is TGTGCCAGCAGCGCCCGGGATGGGATCCCTGAAGCTTTCTTT. Filled out from reference TRBV7-8 and TRBJ1-1, the complete variable domain reads GAGVSQSPRYKVAKRGQDVALRCDPISGHVSLFWYQQALGQGPEFLTYFQNEAQLDKSGLPSDRFFAERPEGSVSTLKIQRTQQEDSAVYLCASSARDGIPEAFFGQGTRLTVV.

The rearrangement joins TRBV10-1 to TRBJ2-4; 8 nucleotides match TRBD2. The germline CDR1 and CDR2 sequences are WNHNN and SYGVQD (reference sequence). After removal of 5 bases from V and 0 bases from J, the junction contained 0 bases not matched to a gene. The CDR3 runs 14 residues. CDR3 DNA: TGCGCCAGCAGTAGCGGGGGAGCCAAAAACATTCAGTACTTC. Translating it yields CASSSGGAKNIQYF.